This TCR beta chain was retrieved from a study of cytomegalovirus exposure and HLA in healthy donors. General study points: In a later analysis, at a false discovery rate of 0.05, roughly 17,000 TCR beta sequences matched HLA alleles. A prior analysis recorded that most TCR beta V segments were productive about 87% or about 30% of the time.

In the PCR, 60 Vbeta and 13 Jbeta primers were used. The table came from immunoSEQ multiplex PCR; TCRdb's copy has only in-frame clones and leaves some out. The data show roughly 100,000 clones, over 9.5% seen once. For this clone: Its antigen remains unknown. Relative to the germline gene, one junction end is altered; a read error may explain this.

The material sequenced was PBMCs. The clonotype comes from a middle-aged man in good health and CMV-seropositive.

CDR3 DNA sequence: TGTGCCAGCAGTTACAGGGGGCCTGAAAAACTGCTTTTT. As protein: CASSYRGPEKLLF. The V call is TRBV6-6, the J call TRBJ1-4; TRBD1 aligns across 7 bases. Germline loops: CDR1 MNHNY, CDR2 SVGAGI (reference sequence). The CDR3 consists of 13 residues.